A selection of T cell receptor beta chains follows, all from one sample in a study of T cells expressing NK-cell markers. TCRdb reworked the 5' RACE reads into one entry per CDR3 protein, no DNA. This repertoire includes some 150,000 distinct CDR3 sequences. The material sequenced was blood T cells: a sorted CD56 or NKG2C T cell subset, CD4+ or CD8+ T cells, or bulk PBMC T cells (not recorded which). The receptor set was obtained from a man aged 18 to 30 in good health. The CDR3 runs from the conserved cysteine through the conserved F or W. The order of the fields is V gene, J gene, CDR3 protein.

v_call: TRBV19
j_call: TRBJ2-1
cdr3_aa: CASSITSSYNEQFF

v_call: TRBV2
j_call: TRBJ2-2
cdr3_aa: CASSDEVPYSSFTGELFF

v_call: TRBV7-3
j_call: TRBJ1-1
cdr3_aa: CASSDRGAEAFF

v_call: TRBV10-3
j_call: TRBJ2-3
cdr3_aa: CATTEGGRSTDTQYF

v_call: TRBV10-2
j_call: TRBJ2-1
cdr3_aa: CASSVATSNEQFF

v_call: TRBV6-2/TRBV6-3
j_call: TRBJ2-1
cdr3_aa: CASSDRDRVANEQFF

v_call: TRBV29-1
j_call: TRBJ2-1
cdr3_aa: CSATGTGGLNEQFF

v_call: TRBV12-3/TRBV12-4
j_call: TRBJ2-7
cdr3_aa: CASSFGQGATEQYF

v_call: TRBV11-2
j_call: TRBJ2-1
cdr3_aa: CASSLDVLGVGQFF

v_call: TRBV15
j_call: TRBJ1-5
cdr3_aa: CAVRGQGGNQPQHF

v_call: TRBV4-1
j_call: TRBJ2-7
cdr3_aa: CASSQPSGSSYEKYF

v_call: TRBV5-1
j_call: TRBJ2-7
cdr3_aa: CASSTEAYEQYF

v_call: TRBV12-3/TRBV12-4
j_call: TRBJ2-1
cdr3_aa: CASSLVTATQGNEQFF

v_call: TRBV29-1
j_call: TRBJ2-1
cdr3_aa: CSVEGVRGPYNEQFF

v_call: TRBV15
j_call: TRBJ2-2
cdr3_aa: CATYPGGNTGELFF

v_call: TRBV19
j_call: TRBJ2-1
cdr3_aa: CASSIGTSGNEQFF

v_call: TRBV12-3/TRBV12-4
j_call: TRBJ1-5
cdr3_aa: CASRILTHGQPQHF

v_call: TRBV12-5
j_call: TRBJ2-3
cdr3_aa: CASGAPQGIDTQYF

v_call: TRBV27
j_call: TRBJ2-1
cdr3_aa: CASSPKLESSYNEQFF

v_call: TRBV29-1
j_call: TRBJ2-3
cdr3_aa: CSAMGPMLMRGGDTQYF

v_call: TRBV6-1
j_call: TRBJ2-7
cdr3_aa: CASSLNYRTYEQYF

v_call: TRBV29-1
j_call: TRBJ2-7
cdr3_aa: CSVEADSGTALEQYF

v_call: TRBV20-1
j_call: TRBJ2-3
cdr3_aa: CSAYTSGSADTQYF

v_call: TRBV24-1
j_call: TRBJ2-3
cdr3_aa: CATSAWTSSTDTQYF

v_call: TRBV7-2
j_call: TRBJ2-7
cdr3_aa: CASRPGGVPSYEQYF

v_call: TRBV7-6
j_call: TRBJ2-5
cdr3_aa: CASSLTEVETQYF

v_call: TRBV6-2/TRBV6-3
j_call: TRBJ2-7
cdr3_aa: CASSYESRTSGVYEQYF